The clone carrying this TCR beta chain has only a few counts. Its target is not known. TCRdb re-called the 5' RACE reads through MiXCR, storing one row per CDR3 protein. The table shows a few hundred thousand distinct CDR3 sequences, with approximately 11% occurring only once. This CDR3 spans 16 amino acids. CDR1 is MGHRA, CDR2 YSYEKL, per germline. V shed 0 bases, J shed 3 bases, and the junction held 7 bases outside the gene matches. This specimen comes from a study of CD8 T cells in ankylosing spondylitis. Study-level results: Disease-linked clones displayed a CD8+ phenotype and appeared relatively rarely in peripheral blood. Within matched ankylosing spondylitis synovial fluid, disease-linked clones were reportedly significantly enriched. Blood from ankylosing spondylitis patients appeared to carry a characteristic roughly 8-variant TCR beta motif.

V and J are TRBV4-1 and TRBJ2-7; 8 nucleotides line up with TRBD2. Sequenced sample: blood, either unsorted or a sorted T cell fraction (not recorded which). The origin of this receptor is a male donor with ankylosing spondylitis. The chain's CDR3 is CASSQDIGTRVYEQYF. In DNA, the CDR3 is TGCGCCAGCAGCCAAGATATCGGGACTAGAGTCTACGAGCAGTACTTC.